The next 21 T cell receptor beta chains were all read from a single sample in a study of glioma-infiltrating T cells. Using RNA template, CDR3s of TCR alpha and beta were amplified with iRepertoire arm-PCR. TCRdb fed the multiplex PCR reads into MiXCR, producing one record per CDR3 protein. The repertoire has roughly 200,000 distinct CDR3 sequences, 30% to 40% of them found once; the top ten carry 20% to 25%. Specimen: glioma tissue, nonneoplastic brain tissue, or PBMCs (not recorded which). These receptors were collected from a human donor with low-grade glioma or glioblastoma, undergoing nonglioma brain surgery, or in good health (not recorded which).

In the case of this clonotype: This may be a read error: a much more frequent sequence differs by one nucleotide. J is TRBJ1-3 and V is TRBV7-6; TRBD1 might be the D (6 bases). Germline V gene lookup returns CDR1 SGHVS and CDR2 FNYEAQ. Trimming pared 7 bases from V and 4 bases from J, leaving 17 bases between. This CDR3 region has 15 residues. The chain's CDR3 is CASIQNAGAGNTIYF. For the CDR3, the DNA is TGTGCCAGCATCCAAAACGCGGGGGCAGGAAACACCATATATTTT.

This chain links TRBV2 with TRBJ2-4; D may match TRBD1 or TRBD2 (5 bases each). The DNA end lines up better with TRBJ2-1; the J call may be wrong. This CDR3 is 13 amino acids long. Germline V gives CDR1 SNHLY, CDR2 FYNNEI. The CDR3 is CASSGGQGNIQFF. The CDR3 coding sequence is TGTGCCAGCAGTGGAGGGCAGGGAAACATTCAGTTCTTC.

This clonotype was counted a few times. The chain employs TRBV5-1 and TRBJ1-3, with D uncertain. CDR3 length: 14 residues. With 5 bases removed from V and 1 base from J, the gap between germline ends came to 10 bases. CDR1 is SGHRS and CDR2 is YFSETQ in the germline V gene. DNA for the CDR3: TGCGCCAGCAGTCCCGATGGATCTGGAAACACCATATATTTT. Protein product: CASSPDGSGNTIYF.

This clonotype occurred many times. The chain carries TRBV7-9 and TRBJ2-1, with 9 bases fitting TRBD2. CDR1 is SEHNR, CDR2 FQNEAQ, per germline (reference sequence). V lost 3 bases and J lost 7; bases outside the gene matches: 7. The CDR3 loop spans 15 amino acids. This CDR3 reads CASSFSGSMQNEQFF. CDR3 DNA sequence: TGTGCCAGCAGCTTTAGCGGGAGTATGCAGAATGAGCAGTTCTTC.

The table lists this clonotype with many counts. The chain carries TRBV4-2 and TRBJ1-1; D is ambiguous. CDR1 is LGHNA, CDR2 YNFKEQ, per germline. Trimming took off 0 bases at V and 5 bases at J, with 13 bases between the two ends. This CDR3 spans 15 amino acids. The CDR3 region has the DNA TGTGCCAGCAGCCAAGATAGGTCCGGGGATACTGAAGCTTTCTTT. It is translated as CASSQDRSGDTEAFF.

This clonotype was seen many times. The chain is built from TRBV6-2 or TRBV6-3 and TRBJ1-1, with D possibly TRBD1 on 6 matching bases. From germline, CDR1 is MNHEY and CDR2 SVGEGT. Trimming left V 7 bases short and J 5 bases short, with 23 bases between. The CDR3 extends over 16 amino acids. CDR3 sequence: CASNTAGRGPSTEAFF. DNA for the CDR3: TGTGCCAGCAACACCGCGGGCAGGGGCCCTTCGACTGAAGCTTTCTTT.

In this sample, this clonotype turned up many times. The rearrangement joins TRBV18 to TRBJ1-1, with D possibly TRBD1 on 5 matching bases. V lost 0 bases and J lost 1, with 18 bases in between. The germline gives CDR1 KGHSH, CDR2 LQKENI. This CDR3 comprises 18 residues. CDR3 loop: CASSPPGGVIIRNTEAFF. CDR3 DNA: TGTGCCAGCTCACCACCGGGGGGGGTGATAATTCGGAACACTGAAGCTTTCTTT.

Of note for this clonotype: A much larger clone lies a single base off, so this may be a read error. This rearrangement joins TRBV12-3 or TRBV12-4 to TRBJ1-1, with D unclear. V lost 3 bases to trimming and J lost 7 bases, with 9 bases between them. The CDR3 contains 12 residues. CDR3 residues: CASSFNKIEAFF. In nucleotides, the CDR3 is TGTGCCAGCAGTTTTAATAAGATTGAAGCTTTCTTT.

The V gene is TRBV10-3, the J gene TRBJ2-1; 7 bases match TRBD1. Germline V gives CDR1 ENHRY, CDR2 SYGVKD. This CDR3 region has 16 residues. The J segment lost 3 bases and the V segment lost 3 bases, leaving 8 bases of the junction unmatched. CDR3 loop: CAISEGGRGRYNEQFF. For the CDR3, the DNA is TGTGCCATCAGTGAAGGGGGTAGGGGGCGCTACAATGAGCAGTTCTTC.

On this clonotype: Being one base from a much bigger clone, this may be a read error. The chain uses TRBV4-2 and TRBJ2-7; TRBD2 agrees at 12 bases. Germline V CDR1 and CDR2: LGHNA, YNFKEQ. The CDR3 is made up of 15 amino acids. This chain's CDR3 is CAGSPTSGSYDEQYF. DNA of the CDR3: TGTGCCGGCAGCCCGACTAGCGGGAGTTATGACGAGCAGTACTTC.

Regarding this clonotype: The DNA is left out, because the CDR3 cannot be placed on it with certainty; the CDR3 is given as TCRdb lists it. The V call is TRBV27, the J call TRBJ2-3; no check of the table's D call, TRBD2, against the DNA was made. The CDR3 is made up of 21 amino acids, end residues included. CDR1 is MNHEY, CDR2 SMNVEV, per germline (reference sequence). The CDR3 spells CASSFYICSAPTSGRGDTQYF.

This clonotype was seen more than once but under ten times. The V gene is TRBV19, the J gene TRBJ2-7; 10 bases map to TRBD1. Losses at the gene ends were 5 bases for V and 5 bases for J; bases not matched to a gene: 6. CDR3 length: 14 amino acids. The germline CDR1 and CDR2 sequences are LNHDA and SQIVND (reference sequence). CDR3 sequence reads: CASSPGQGSHEQYF. The DNA of the CDR3 is TGTGCCAGTAGTCCGGGACAGGGGTCCCACGAGCAGTACTTC. Full variable domain (rest looked up from reference TRBV19 and TRBJ2-7): DGGITQSPKYLFRKEGQNVTLSCEQNLNHDAMYWYRQDPGQGLRLIYYSQIVNDFQKGDIAEGYSVSREKKESFPLTVTSAQKNPTAFYLCASSPGQGSHEQYFGPGTRLTVT.

This clonotype occurred many times. The chain employs TRBV4-2 and TRBJ1-1, with D unclear. The CDR3 consists of 14 residues. Germline loops: CDR1 LGHNA, CDR2 YNFKEQ. V lost 2 bases and J 1 base, leaving 8 bases between the germline ends. The CDR3 DNA reads TGTGCCAGCAGCCAAATCGGGTCGAACACTGAAGCTTTCTTT. It specifies CASSQIGSNTEAFF.

The chain uses TRBV7-2 and TRBJ2-1; 10 nucleotides agree with TRBD1. The ends lost 5 bases at V and 2 bases at J; junction bases unmatched: 9. Per germline, CDR1 SGHTA and CDR2 FQGNSA. The CDR3 consists of 17 residues. CDR3 residues: CASSPGGGTGAYNEQFF. CDR3 in DNA: TGTGCCAGCAGCCCCGGGGGTGGGACAGGGGCCTACAATGAGCAGTTCTTC.

Notes on this clonotype: A much larger clonotype is one base distant, so this may be a read error. The V gene is TRBV7-2, the J gene TRBJ2-7; D gene ambiguous. V lost 5 bases and J 6 bases, leaving 17 bases between the germline ends. The CDR3 spans 14 residues. Per the germline V gene, CDR1 is SGHTA and CDR2 is FQGNSA. The CDR3 is CASSREKGTCEQYF. Here the CDR3 DNA reads TGTGCCAGCAGCCGAGAGAAGGGAACCTGCGAGCAGTACTTC. Combining the CDR3 with reference TRBV7-2 and TRBJ2-7 gives the whole variable domain GAGVSQSPSNKVTEKGKDVELRCDPISGHTALYWYRQSLGQGLEFLIYFQGNSAPDKSGLPSDRFSAERTGGSVSTLTIQRTQQEDSAVYLCASSREKGTCEQYFGPGTRLTVT.

This clonotype appeared many times. The J gene is TRBJ1-3, the V gene TRBV3-1, with D tentatively TRBD1 (6 bases). The CDR3 length is 17 residues. Trimming stripped 1 base from V and 3 bases from J, with 16 bases between. The V gene's germline CDR1 is LGHDT and CDR2 YNNKEL (reference sequence). The CDR3 DNA reads TGTGCCAGCAGCCAAGGTCAAGTGGGGGCAATTGGAAACACCATATATTTT. It encodes CASSQGQVGAIGNTIYF.

Worth noting for this clonotype: This sequence may be a read error, since a much larger clone differs from it by one base. The chain couples TRBV12-3 or TRBV12-4 to TRBJ2-5; D may be TRBD2 (5 bases). The CDR3 consists of 13 residues. CDR3 DNA sequence: TGTGCCGGCAGTCTTGGGAGCTGGGAGACCCAGTACTTC. Translating gives CAGSLGSWETQYF.

Details on this clonotype: A read error may explain this, as a much larger clone is one base away. The chain uses TRBV28 and TRBJ2-5; 9 bases line up with TRBD1. V lost 7 bases and J lost 0; bases outside the gene matches: 12. The CDR3 totals 17 residues. CDR1 and CDR2 from the germline V gene are MDHEN and SYDVKM. In nucleotides, the CDR3 is TGTGCCAGCACCCGAAGGACAGGGGATGAGTACCAAGAGACCCAGTACTTC. It translates to CASTRRTGDEYQETQYF.

There are many counts of this clonotype. The chain couples TRBV6-2 or TRBV6-3 to TRBJ1-2; a weak D match, TRBD1 (6 bases). CDR1 and CDR2 from the germline V gene are MNHEY and SVGEGT. This CDR3 region has 12 residues. Between the trimmed V and J ends, which lost 2 bases and 8 bases, there was a span of 9 bases. The CDR3 sequence is CASSYAGAGYTF. The CDR3 DNA follows: TGTGCCAGCAGTTACGCAGGGGCGGGCTACACCTTC.

The J gene is TRBJ1-5, the V gene TRBV6-1; D unresolved. This CDR3 comprises 13 residues. CDR1 and CDR2 from the germline V gene are MNHNS and SASEGT. The ends were cut back, 10 bases at V and 3 bases at J, with 13 bases in the middle. CDR3 bases: TGTGCCAACAGCCAGGATCACAATCAGCCCCAGCATTTT. As protein: CANSQDHNQPQHF.

This clonotype occurred many times. The chain is built from TRBV6-1 and TRBJ2-5; 9 bases agree with TRBD2. Germline loops: CDR1 MNHNS, CDR2 SASEGT. Unmatched junction bases numbered 5, after V lost 6 bases and J lost 3 bases. The CDR3 is 14 amino acids. CDR3 region: CASSQSGRKETQYF. In DNA form, the CDR3 reads TGTGCCAGCAGCCAGAGCGGGAGGAAAGAGACCCAGTACTTC.